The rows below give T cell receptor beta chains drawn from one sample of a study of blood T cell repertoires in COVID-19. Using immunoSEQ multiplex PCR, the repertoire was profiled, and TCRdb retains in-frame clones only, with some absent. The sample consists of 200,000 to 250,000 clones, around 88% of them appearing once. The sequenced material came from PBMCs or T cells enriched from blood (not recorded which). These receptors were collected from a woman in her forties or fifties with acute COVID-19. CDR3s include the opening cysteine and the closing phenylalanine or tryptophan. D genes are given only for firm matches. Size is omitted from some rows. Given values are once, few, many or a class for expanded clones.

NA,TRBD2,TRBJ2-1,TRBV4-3,CASSRARLAGINEQFF,TGCGCCAGCAGCCGGGCCCGACTAGCGGGTATCAATGAGCAGTTCTTC
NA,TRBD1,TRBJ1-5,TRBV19,CATKGQSNQPQHF,TGTGCCACAAAGGGACAGAGCAATCAGCCCCAGCATTTT
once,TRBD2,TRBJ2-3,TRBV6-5,CASSYLADTDTQYF,TGTGCCAGCAGTTATCTAGCGGACACAGATACGCAGTATTTT
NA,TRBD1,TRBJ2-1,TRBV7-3,CASSPDRASYNEQFF,TGTGCCAGCAGCCCCGACAGGGCCTCCTACAATGAGCAGTTCTTC
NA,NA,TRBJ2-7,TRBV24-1,CATSSSVSYEQYF,TGTGCCACCAGTTCCTCTGTGTCCTACGAGCAGTACTTC
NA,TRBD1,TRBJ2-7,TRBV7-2,CASSPTGGSSYEQYF,TGTGCCAGCAGCCCCACAGGGGGCTCCTCCTACGAGCAGTACTTC
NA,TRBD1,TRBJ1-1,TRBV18,CASSPRDRDTEAFF,TGTGCCAGCTCACCACGGGACAGGGACACTGAAGCTTTCTTT
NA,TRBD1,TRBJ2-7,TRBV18,CASSEGQGYEQYF,TGTGCCAGCTCGGAGGGACAGGGATACGAGCAGTACTTC
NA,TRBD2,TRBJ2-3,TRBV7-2,CASSLVVSGIYTDTQYF,TGTGCCAGCAGCTTAGTCGTTAGCGGGATTTACACAGATACGCAGTATTTT
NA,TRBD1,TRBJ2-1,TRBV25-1,CASRTRDRGQNEQFF,TGTGCCAGCAGGACCCGGGACAGGGGGCAGAATGAGCAGTTCTTC